A single sample is the source of the 17 T cell receptor beta chains below, sequenced in a study of blood T cell repertoires in COVID-19. The method was immunoSEQ multiplex PCR; TCRdb's version includes in-frame clones alone and lacks a portion of them. The table records about 300,000 clones, roughly 82% of them present only once. The sequenced sample was peripheral blood. The source is a woman in her 50s with acute or convalescent COVID-19.

V gene TRBV5-1 combines with J gene TRBJ1-2; D unclear. The V gene's germline CDR1 is SGHRS and CDR2 YFSETQ. The CDR3 is 13 residues long. The V end lost 0 bases, the J end lost 6 bases, and 9 bases lay between the germline ends. The CDR3 bases are TGCGCCAGCAGCTTGGGGCAGGTGGATGGCTACACCTTC. Its protein product is CASSLGQVDGYTF.

In its sample, this clone was seen a few times. The same CDR3 is also encoded by other DNA sequences in this sample. J is TRBJ2-1 and V is TRBV9; 11 positions agree with TRBD2. Germline loops: CDR1 SGDLS, CDR2 YYNGEE. V shed 7 bases, J shed 5 bases, and the junction held 5 bases outside the gene matches. The CDR3 covers 14 residues. The CDR3, as DNA: TGTGCCAGCTCCGGGACTAGCGGCCACAATGAGCAGTTCTTC. This encodes CASSGTSGHNEQFF.

The V gene is TRBV9, the J gene TRBJ2-7; the D gene is possibly TRBD2 (6 bases). The length of the CDR3 is 13 residues. Germline V gene lookup returns CDR1 SGDLS and CDR2 YYNGEE. V lost 2 bases and J 4 bases, leaving 10 bases between the germline ends. The CDR3 is CASSVSGRYEQYF. Here the CDR3 DNA reads TGTGCCAGCAGCGTTTCAGGGAGGTACGAGCAGTACTTC.

The V gene is TRBV29-1, the J gene TRBJ1-1, with D possibly being TRBD1 (5 bases). The length of the CDR3 is 13 residues. V shed 7 bases and J shed 0 bases, with 12 bases lying between them. Germline CDR1 and CDR2: SQVTM and ANQGSEA. CDR3 amino acids: CSAATDMNTEAFF. In DNA, the CDR3 is TGCAGCGCGGCGACAGACATGAACACTGAAGCTTTCTTT.

This chain uses TRBV3-1 (or the pseudogene TRBV3-2) with TRBJ2-7; maybe TRBD2 (5 bases). The CDR3 runs 12 residues. In germline, CDR1 is LGHDT, CDR2 YNNKEL (reference sequence). Trimming took 3 bases from V and 6 from J, leaving 9 bases between them. The CDR3 sequence: CASSQGSTEQYF. CDR3 in DNA: TGTGCCAGCAGCCAGGGGAGCACCGAGCAGTACTTC.

The rearrangement links TRBV30 to TRBJ1-2; D is ambiguous. This CDR3 region has 14 residues. V was trimmed by 2 bases and J by 8 bases, leaving 18 bases between them. Germline V CDR1 and CDR2: GTSNPN, SVGIG (reference sequence). DNA for the CDR3: TGTGCCTGGAGTCAGAATACCCTGGCAAAGGGCTACACCTTC. This translates into CAWSQNTLAKGYTF. The variable domain in full, completed from reference TRBV30 and TRBJ1-2, reads SQTIHQWPATLVQPVGSPLSLECTVEGTSNPNLYWYRQAAGRGLQLLFYSVGIGQISSEVPQNLSASRPQDRQFILSSKKLLLSDSGFYLCAWSQNTLAKGYTFGSGTRLTVV.

The J gene is TRBJ1-1, the V gene TRBV18; D perhaps matches TRBD1 (5 bases). CDR3 length: 14 residues. Germline V gene sequence: CDR1 KGHSH, CDR2 LQKENI. Trimming removed 6 bases from V and 4 bases from J, with 15 bases in between. The CDR3, as DNA: TGTGCCAGCTCCCTCGACCTGGGGGGCACTGAAGCTTTCTTT. Its translation: CASSLDLGGTEAFF.

The chain is built from TRBV3-1 (or the pseudogene TRBV3-2) and TRBJ1-1; unclear D gene. V was trimmed by 5 bases and J by 1 base, leaving 8 bases between them. The germline CDR1 and CDR2 sequences are LGHDT and YNNKEL (reference sequence). The CDR3 extends over 13 amino acids. CDR3 nucleotide sequence: TGTGCCAGCAGCGGACTCTCGAACACTGAAGCTTTCTTT. As protein: CASSGLSNTEAFF.

The V call is TRBV6-5, the J call TRBJ2-5, with D possibly matching TRBD1 (5 bases). CDR3 length: 15 amino acids. Germline V lookup: CDR1 MNHEY, CDR2 SVGAGI. Trimming took off 0 bases at V and 5 bases at J, with 13 bases between the two ends. CDR3 loop: CASSYSNQGLETQYF. CDR3 sequence (DNA): TGTGCCAGCAGTTACTCGAATCAGGGCCTGGAGACCCAGTACTTC.

This chain uses TRBV19 with TRBJ1-2; 7 positions agree with TRBD1. The CDR3 loop spans 13 amino acids. Losses at the gene ends were 4 bases for V and 6 bases for J; bases not matched to a gene: 5. Germline V gene data show CDR1 as LNHDA and CDR2 as SQIVND (reference sequence). The CDR3, as DNA: TGTGCCAGTAGTAACAGGGGCAAGGATGGCTACACCTTC. Translation: CASSNRGKDGYTF.

The chain links TRBV7-2 to TRBJ1-5, with TRBD1 as a possible D gene (6 bases). The V end was cut by 1 base, the J end by 2 bases, with 12 bases between. The CDR3 has 16 amino acids. Germline-derived CDR1 and CDR2 are SGHTA and FQGNSA. CDR3 DNA: TGTGCCAGCAGCTTAGTGGGGGCCCGGGGCAATCAGCCCCAGCATTTT. Its protein product is CASSLVGARGNQPQHF.

The rearrangement links TRBV30 to TRBJ1-1, with unresolved D. With 2 bases removed from V and 1 base from J, the gap between germline ends came to 17 bases. The V gene's germline CDR1 is GTSNPN and CDR2 SVGIG (reference sequence). The CDR3 loop spans 16 amino acids. CDR3 DNA: TGTGCCTGGAGTCCCCGGGTGACGATAACGAACACTGAAGCTTTCTTT. It yields the protein CAWSPRVTITNTEAFF.

The chain carries TRBV5-1 and TRBJ2-7; 8 bases agree with TRBD1. The germline gives CDR1 SGHRS, CDR2 YFSETQ. Losses at the gene ends were 3 bases for V and 4 bases for J; bases not matched to a gene: 9. The CDR3 is 15 amino acids. CDR3 nucleotide sequence: TGCGCCAGCAGCTATGGGGGACAGGAGAATTACGAGCAGTACTTC. Protein sequence: CASSYGGQENYEQYF.

The J gene is TRBJ2-3, the V gene TRBV4-2; D might be TRBD2 (5 bases). The germline CDR1 and CDR2 sequences are LGHNA and YNFKEQ. This CDR3 has 18 amino acids. Deletions cut 1 base from V and 2 bases from J, with 19 bases between. The CDR3 DNA sequence: TGTGCCAGCAGCCAAGGGGTCGGAGGCCCCGCTCCCACAGATACGCAGTATTTT. Translation: CASSQGVGGPAPTDTQYF.

The chain recombines TRBV15 with TRBJ1-3; unclear D gene. Trimming took off 0 bases at V and 0 bases at J, with 6 bases between the two ends. This CDR3 is built from 15 residues. Germline lookup yields CDR1 LNHNV and CDR2 YYDKDF (reference sequence). This CDR3 is CATSRDPGSGNTIYF. Written as DNA, the CDR3 is TGTGCCACCAGCAGAGATCCAGGCTCTGGAAACACCATATATTTT. Full variable domain (outside the CDR3, taken from reference TRBV15 and TRBJ1-3): DAMVIQNPRYQVTQFGKPVTLSCSQTLNHNVMYWYQQKSSQAPKLLFHYYDKDFNNEADTPDNFQSRRPNTSFCFLDIRSPGLGDTAMYLCATSRDPGSGNTIYFGEGSWLTVV.

The chain joins TRBV4-1 to TRBJ1-1; 7 nucleotides line up with TRBD1. With 1 base clipped from V and 4 bases from J, the junction kept 6 bases outside the gene matches. Per germline, CDR1 MGHRA and CDR2 YSYEKL. The CDR3 runs 15 residues. CDR3 loop: CASSQGNRGSTEAFF. As DNA, the CDR3 is TGCGCCAGCAGCCAAGGTAACAGGGGTTCCACTGAAGCTTTCTTT.

This clone was detected only once. The chain combines TRBV19 with TRBJ2-7; TRBD2 agrees at 8 bases. Germline CDR1 is LNHDA and CDR2 is SQIVND (reference sequence). J gave up 3 bases and V 4 bases, and 2 bases lay outside the gene matches. The CDR3 length is 13 residues. The CDR3, as DNA: TGTGCCAGTAGTACCGGGACTAGCTACGAGCAGTACTTC. Amino acids: CASSTGTSYEQYF.